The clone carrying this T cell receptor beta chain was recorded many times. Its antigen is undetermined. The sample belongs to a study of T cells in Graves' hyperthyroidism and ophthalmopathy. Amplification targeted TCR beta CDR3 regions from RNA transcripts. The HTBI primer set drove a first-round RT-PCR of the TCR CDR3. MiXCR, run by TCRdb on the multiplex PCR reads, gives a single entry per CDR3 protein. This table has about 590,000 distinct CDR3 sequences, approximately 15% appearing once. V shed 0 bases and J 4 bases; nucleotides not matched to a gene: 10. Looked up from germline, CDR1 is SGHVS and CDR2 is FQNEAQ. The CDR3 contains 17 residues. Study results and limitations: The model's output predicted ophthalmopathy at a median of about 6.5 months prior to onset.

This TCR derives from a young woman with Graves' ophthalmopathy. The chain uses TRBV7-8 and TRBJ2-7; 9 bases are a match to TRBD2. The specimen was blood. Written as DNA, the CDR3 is TGTGCCAGCAGCTTAGCGGCGGGGGGGCAGGTGGGGTACGAGCAGTACTTC. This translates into CASSLAAGGQVGYEQYF.